The sequence of this T cell receptor beta chain was determined in a study of T cells in localized non-small cell lung cancer. This table comes from immunoSEQ multiplex PCR, and its TCRdb copy is limited to in-frame clones, with some not included. The sample lists 35,000 to 40,000 clones, approximately 88% occurring once. The length of the CDR3 is 18 residues. Trimming left V 2 bases short and J 1 base short, with 18 bases between. Germline CDR1 and CDR2: SEHNR and FQNEAQ (reference sequence). This clone was counted a single time. V is TRBV7-9 and J is TRBJ1-3, with a possible D match to TRBD1 (5 bases). The sequence was collected from a woman aged 40-69 years with stage I lung adenocarcinoma. The source was peripheral blood, collected before any cancer treatment. This chain's CDR3 is CASSLWGRRSNSGNTIYF. In DNA, the CDR3 is TGTGCCAGCAGCTTATGGGGCAGGAGGTCAAATTCTGGAAACACCATATATTTT.